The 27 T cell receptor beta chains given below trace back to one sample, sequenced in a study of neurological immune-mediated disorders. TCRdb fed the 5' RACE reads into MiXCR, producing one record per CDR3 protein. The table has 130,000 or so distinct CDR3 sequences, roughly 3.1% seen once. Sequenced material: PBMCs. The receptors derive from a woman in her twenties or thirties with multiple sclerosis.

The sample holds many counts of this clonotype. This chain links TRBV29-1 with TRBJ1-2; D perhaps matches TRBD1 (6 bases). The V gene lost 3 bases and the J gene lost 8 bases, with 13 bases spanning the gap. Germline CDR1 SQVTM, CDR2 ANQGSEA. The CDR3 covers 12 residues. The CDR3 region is CSVEGAREGYTF. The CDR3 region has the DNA TGCAGCGTTGAGGGGGCGCGGGAAGGCTACACCTTC.

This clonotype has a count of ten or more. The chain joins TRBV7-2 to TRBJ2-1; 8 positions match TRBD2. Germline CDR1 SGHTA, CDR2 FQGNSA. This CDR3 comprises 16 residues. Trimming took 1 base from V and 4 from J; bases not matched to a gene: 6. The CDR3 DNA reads TGTGCCAGCAGCTTAGACCCGGGAGGGCTGTACAATGAGCAGTTCTTC. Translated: CASSLDPGGLYNEQFF.

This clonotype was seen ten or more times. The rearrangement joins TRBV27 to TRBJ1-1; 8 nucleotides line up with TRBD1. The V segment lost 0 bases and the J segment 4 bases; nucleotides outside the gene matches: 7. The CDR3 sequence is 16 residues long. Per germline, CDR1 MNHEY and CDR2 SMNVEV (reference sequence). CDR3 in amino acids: CASSLSRTGLSTEAFF. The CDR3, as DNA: TGTGCCAGCAGTTTATCCCGGACAGGGTTGAGCACTGAAGCTTTCTTT.

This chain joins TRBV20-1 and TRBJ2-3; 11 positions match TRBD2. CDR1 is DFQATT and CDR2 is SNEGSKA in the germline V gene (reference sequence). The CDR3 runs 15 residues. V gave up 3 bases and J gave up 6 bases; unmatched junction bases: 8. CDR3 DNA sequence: TGCAGTGCTAGTCTTCTAGCGGGGGGTCCGGATACGCAGTATTTT. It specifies CSASLLAGGPDTQYF.

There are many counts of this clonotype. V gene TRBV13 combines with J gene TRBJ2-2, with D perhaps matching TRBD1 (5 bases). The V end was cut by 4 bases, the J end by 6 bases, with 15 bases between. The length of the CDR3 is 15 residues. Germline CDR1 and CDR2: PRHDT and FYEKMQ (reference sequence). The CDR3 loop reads CASSWTSGMSGELFF. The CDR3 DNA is TGTGCCAGCAGCTGGACGTCAGGGATGTCCGGGGAGCTGTTTTTT.

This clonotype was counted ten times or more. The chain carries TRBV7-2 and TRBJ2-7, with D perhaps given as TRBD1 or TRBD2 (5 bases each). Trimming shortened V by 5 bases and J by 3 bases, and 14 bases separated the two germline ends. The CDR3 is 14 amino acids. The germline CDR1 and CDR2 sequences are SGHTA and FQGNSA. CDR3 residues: CASSIPGRLYEQYF. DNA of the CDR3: TGTGCCAGCAGCATTCCGGGACGGCTCTACGAGCAGTACTTC. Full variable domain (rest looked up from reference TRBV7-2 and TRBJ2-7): GAGVSQSPSNKVTEKGKDVELRCDPISGHTALYWYRQSLGQGLEFLIYFQGNSAPDKSGLPSDRFSAERTGGSVSTLTIQRTQQEDSAVYLCASSIPGRLYEQYFGPGTRLTVT.

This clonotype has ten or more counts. The CDR3 is CASSYGLGYEQYF. The CDR3, as DNA: TGTGCCAGCAGTTACGGGCTAGGCTACGAGCAGTACTTC. This chain connects TRBV6-5 to TRBJ2-7; D not certain. Germline values: CDR1 MNHEY, CDR2 SVGAGI. Trimming took off 2 bases at V and 3 bases at J, with 8 bases between the two ends. This CDR3 spans 13 amino acids.

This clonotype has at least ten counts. The CDR3 is CASSSGLAGGRQETQYF. CDR3 sequence (DNA): TGCGCCAGCAGCTCCGGACTAGCGGGGGGCCGACAAGAGACCCAGTACTTC. J is TRBJ2-5 and V is TRBV5-1; 14 nucleotides match TRBD2. The CDR3 extends over 17 amino acids. In germline, CDR1 is SGHRS, CDR2 YFSETQ. V shed 3 bases and J 2 bases; nucleotides not matched to a gene: 6.

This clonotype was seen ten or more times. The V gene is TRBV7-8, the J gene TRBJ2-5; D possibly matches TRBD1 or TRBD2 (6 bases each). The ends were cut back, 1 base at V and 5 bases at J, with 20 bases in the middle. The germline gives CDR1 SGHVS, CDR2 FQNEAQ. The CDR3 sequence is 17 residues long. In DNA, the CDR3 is TGTGCCAGCAGCTTAGACCCCACGGGGGCTGGGCTGGAGACCCAGTACTTC. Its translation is CASSLDPTGAGLETQYF.

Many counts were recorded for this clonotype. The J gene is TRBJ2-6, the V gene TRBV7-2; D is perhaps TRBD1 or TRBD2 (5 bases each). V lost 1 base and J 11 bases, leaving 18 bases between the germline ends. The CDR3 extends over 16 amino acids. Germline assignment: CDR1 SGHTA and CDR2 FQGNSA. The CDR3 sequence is CASSLGSGPTRDVLTF. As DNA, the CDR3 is TGTGCCAGCAGCTTAGGGTCGGGACCGACAAGAGACGTCCTGACTTTC.

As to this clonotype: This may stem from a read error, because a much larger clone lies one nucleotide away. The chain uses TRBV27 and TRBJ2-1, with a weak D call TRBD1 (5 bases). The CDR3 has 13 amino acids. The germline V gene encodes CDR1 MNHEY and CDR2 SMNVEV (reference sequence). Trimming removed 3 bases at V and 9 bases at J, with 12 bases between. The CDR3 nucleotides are TGTGCCAGCAGTTTTAAAGGGGCGTCTGAGCAGTTCTTC. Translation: CASSFKGASEQFF.

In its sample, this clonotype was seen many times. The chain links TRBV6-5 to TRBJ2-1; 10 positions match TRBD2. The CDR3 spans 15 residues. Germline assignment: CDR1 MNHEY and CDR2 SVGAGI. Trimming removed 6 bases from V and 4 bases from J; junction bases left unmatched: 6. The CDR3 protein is CASSTLAGVYNEQFF. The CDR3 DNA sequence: TGTGCCAGCAGCACCCTAGCGGGAGTTTACAATGAGCAGTTCTTC.

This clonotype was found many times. Here the CDR3 reads CASTPGGGNQPQHF. CDR3 bases: TGTGCCAGCACCCCGGGGGGCGGCAATCAGCCCCAGCATTTT. The J gene is TRBJ1-5, the V gene TRBV27, with D maybe TRBD1 (6 bases). V lost 7 bases, J lost 2 bases, and 12 bases lay in between. CDR3 length: 14 amino acids. Looked up from germline, CDR1 is MNHEY and CDR2 is SMNVEV (reference sequence).

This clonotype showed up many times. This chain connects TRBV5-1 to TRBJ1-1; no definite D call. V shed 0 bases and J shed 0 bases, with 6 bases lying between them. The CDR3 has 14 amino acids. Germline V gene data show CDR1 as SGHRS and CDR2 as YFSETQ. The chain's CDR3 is CASSLEAMNTEAFF. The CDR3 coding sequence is TGCGCCAGCAGCTTGGAAGCTATGAACACTGAAGCTTTCTTT.

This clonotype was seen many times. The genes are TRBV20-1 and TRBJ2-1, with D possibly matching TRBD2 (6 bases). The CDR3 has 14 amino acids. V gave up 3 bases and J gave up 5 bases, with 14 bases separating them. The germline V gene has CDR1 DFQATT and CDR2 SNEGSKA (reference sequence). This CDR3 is CSARSGRENNEQFF. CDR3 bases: TGCAGTGCTAGGTCGGGGCGGGAAAACAATGAGCAGTTCTTC.

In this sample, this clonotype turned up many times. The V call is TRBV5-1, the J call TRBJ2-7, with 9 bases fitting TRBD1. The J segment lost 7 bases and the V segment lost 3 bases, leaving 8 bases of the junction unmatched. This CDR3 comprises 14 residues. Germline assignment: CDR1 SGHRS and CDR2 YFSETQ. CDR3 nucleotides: TGCGCCAGCAGCTACCTACAGGGGGCGGGGGAGCAGTACTTC. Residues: CASSYLQGAGEQYF.

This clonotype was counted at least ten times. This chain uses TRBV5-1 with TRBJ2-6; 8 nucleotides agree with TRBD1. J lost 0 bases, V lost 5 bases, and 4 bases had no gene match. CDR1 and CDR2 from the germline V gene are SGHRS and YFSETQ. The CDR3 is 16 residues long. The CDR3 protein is CASRQGAFSGANVLTF. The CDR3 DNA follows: TGCGCCAGCAGGCAGGGGGCTTTCTCTGGGGCCAACGTCCTGACTTTC.

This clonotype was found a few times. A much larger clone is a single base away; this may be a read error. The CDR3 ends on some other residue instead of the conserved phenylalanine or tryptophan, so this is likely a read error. The CDR3 reads CSAEWEFYGYTI. Here the CDR3 DNA reads TGCAGTGCAGAATGGGAGTTCTATGGCTACACCATC. The chain employs TRBV20-1 and TRBJ1-2; D unclear. This CDR3 comprises 12 residues. The V and J ends lost 6 bases and 4 bases respectively, with 12 bases between them. CDR1 is DFQATT, CDR2 SNEGSKA, per germline (reference sequence).

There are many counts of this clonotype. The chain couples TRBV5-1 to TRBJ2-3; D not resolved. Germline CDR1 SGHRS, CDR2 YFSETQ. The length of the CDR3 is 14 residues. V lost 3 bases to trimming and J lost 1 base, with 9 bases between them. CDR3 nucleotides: TGCGCCAGCAGCTCGACGGCCCGCACAGATACGCAGTATTTT. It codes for CASSSTARTDTQYF.

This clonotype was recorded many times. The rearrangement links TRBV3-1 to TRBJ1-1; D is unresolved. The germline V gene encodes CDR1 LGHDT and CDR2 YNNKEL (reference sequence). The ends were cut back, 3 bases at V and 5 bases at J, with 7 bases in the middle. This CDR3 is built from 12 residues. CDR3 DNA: TGTGCCAGCAGCCAGGGGAATACTGAAGCTTTCTTT. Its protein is CASSQGNTEAFF.

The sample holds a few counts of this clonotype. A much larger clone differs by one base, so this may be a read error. As DNA, the CDR3 is TGTGCCAGCAGCTTGGTGAACGGTCCCGGGACGAAGTATTTT. Translated, it gives CASSLVNGPGTKYF. The V gene is TRBV5-8, the J gene TRBJ2-3, with D perhaps TRBD1 or TRBD2 (5 bases each). Germline assignment: CDR1 SGHTS and CDR2 YDEGEE. The CDR3 consists of 14 residues. Trimming took off 0 bases at V and 13 bases at J, with 18 bases between the two ends.

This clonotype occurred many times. The CDR3 region has the DNA TGCAGTGCTGTGGGACTAGTTAAGTACGAGCAGTACTTC. Translating it yields CSAVGLVKYEQYF. This chain uses TRBV20-1 with TRBJ2-7; 8 nucleotides line up with TRBD2. The CDR3 runs 13 residues. Trimming took 5 bases from V and 4 from J; bases not matched to a gene: 7. Germline V CDR1 and CDR2: DFQATT, SNEGSKA (reference sequence).

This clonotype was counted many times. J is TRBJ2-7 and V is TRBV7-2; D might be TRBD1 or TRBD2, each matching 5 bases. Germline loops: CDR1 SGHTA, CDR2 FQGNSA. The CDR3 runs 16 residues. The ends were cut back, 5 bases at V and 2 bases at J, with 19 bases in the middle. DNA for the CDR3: TGTGCCAGCAGCCCCCTAACCCCGGGACGGACCTACGAGCAGTACTTC. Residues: CASSPLTPGRTYEQYF.

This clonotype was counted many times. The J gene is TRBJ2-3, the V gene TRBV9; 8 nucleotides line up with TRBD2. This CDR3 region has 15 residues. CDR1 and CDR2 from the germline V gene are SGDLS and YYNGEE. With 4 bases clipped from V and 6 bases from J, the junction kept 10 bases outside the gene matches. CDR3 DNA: TGTGCCAGCAGCCCCCGGGGTAGCGGGGCGGATACGCAGTATTTT. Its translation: CASSPRGSGADTQYF.

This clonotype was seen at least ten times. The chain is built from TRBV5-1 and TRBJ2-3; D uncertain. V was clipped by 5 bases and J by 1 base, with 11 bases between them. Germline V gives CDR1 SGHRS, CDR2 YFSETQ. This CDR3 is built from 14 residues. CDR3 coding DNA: TGCGCCAGCAGTCGAGAGCGTGGCACAGATACGCAGTATTTT. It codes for CASSRERGTDTQYF.

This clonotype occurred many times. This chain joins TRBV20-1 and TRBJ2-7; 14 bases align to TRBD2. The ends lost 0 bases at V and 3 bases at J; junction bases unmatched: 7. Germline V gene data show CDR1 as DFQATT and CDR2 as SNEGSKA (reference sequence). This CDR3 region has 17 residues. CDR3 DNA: TGCAGTGCTAGAGAACGGGCGGGACTAGCGGGAGTCTACGAGCAGTACTTC. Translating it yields CSARERAGLAGVYEQYF.

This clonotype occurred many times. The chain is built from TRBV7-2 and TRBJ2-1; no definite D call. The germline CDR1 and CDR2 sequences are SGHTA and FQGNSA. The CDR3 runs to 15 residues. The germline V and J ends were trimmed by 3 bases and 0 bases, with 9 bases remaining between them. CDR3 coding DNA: TGTGCCAGCAGCTTTGTATCAATCTCCTACAATGAGCAGTTCTTC. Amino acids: CASSFVSISYNEQFF.